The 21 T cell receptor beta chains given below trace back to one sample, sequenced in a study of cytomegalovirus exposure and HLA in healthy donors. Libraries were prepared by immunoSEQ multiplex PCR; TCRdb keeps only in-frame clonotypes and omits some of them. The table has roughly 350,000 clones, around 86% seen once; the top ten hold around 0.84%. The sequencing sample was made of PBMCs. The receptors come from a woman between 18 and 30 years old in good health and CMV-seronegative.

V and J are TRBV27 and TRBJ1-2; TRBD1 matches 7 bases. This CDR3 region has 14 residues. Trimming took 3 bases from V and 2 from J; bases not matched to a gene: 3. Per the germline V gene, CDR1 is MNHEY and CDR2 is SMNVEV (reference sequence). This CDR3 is CASSFDRANYGYTF. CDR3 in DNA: TGTGCCAGCAGTTTCGACAGGGCAAACTATGGCTACACCTTC.

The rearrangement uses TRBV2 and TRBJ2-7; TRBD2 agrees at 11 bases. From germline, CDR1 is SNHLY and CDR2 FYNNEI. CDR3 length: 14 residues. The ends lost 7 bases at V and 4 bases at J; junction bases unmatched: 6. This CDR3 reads CASIPPSGRYEQYF. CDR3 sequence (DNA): TGTGCCAGCATCCCACCTAGCGGGAGGTACGAGCAGTACTTC.

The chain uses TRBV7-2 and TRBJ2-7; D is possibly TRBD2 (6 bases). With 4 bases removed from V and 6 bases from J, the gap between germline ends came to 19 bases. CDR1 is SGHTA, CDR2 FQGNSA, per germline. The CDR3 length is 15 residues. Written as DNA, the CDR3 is TGTGCCAGCAGCTCACCCCCGTCGGGGAGGCTCGAGCAGTACTTC. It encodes CASSSPPSGRLEQYF.

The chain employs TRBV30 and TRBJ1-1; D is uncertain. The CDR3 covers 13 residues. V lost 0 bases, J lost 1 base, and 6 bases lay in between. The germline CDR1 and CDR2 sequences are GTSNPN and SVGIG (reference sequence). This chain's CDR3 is CAWSVLKNTEAFF. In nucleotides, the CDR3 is TGTGCCTGGAGTGTACTGAAGAACACTGAAGCTTTCTTT. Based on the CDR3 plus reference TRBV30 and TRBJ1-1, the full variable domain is SQTIHQWPATLVQPVGSPLSLECTVEGTSNPNLYWYRQAAGRGLQLLFYSVGIGQISSEVPQNLSASRPQDRQFILSSKKLLLSDSGFYLCAWSVLKNTEAFFGQGTRLTVV.

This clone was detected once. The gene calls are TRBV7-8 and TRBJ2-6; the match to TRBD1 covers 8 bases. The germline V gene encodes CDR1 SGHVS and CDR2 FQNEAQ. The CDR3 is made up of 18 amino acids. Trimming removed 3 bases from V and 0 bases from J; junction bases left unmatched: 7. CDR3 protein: CASSFTDRVSSGANVLTF. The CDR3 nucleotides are TGTGCCAGCAGCTTTACGGACAGGGTCTCCTCTGGGGCCAACGTCCTGACTTTC.

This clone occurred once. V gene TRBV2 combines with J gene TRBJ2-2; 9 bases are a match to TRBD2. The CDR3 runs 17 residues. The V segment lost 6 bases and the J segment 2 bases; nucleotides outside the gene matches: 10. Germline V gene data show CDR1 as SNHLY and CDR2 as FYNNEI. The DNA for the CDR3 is TGTGCCAGCAGGGAGGCAGCGGGAGGACCTAACACCGGGGAGCTGTTTTTT. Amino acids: CASREAAGGPNTGELFF.

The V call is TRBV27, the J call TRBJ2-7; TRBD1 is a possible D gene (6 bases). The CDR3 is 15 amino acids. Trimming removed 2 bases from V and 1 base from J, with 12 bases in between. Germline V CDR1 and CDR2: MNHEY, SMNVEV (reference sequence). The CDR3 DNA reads TGTGCCAGCAGTTTAGCACAGGGTGGGTCCTACGAGCAGTACTTC. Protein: CASSLAQGGSYEQYF.

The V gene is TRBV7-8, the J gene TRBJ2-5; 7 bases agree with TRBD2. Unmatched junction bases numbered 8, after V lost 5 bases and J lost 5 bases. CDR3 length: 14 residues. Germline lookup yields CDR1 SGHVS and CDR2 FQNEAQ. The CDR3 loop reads CASSPWGEGETQYF. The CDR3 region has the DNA TGTGCCAGCAGCCCCTGGGGGGAGGGGGAGACCCAGTACTTC.

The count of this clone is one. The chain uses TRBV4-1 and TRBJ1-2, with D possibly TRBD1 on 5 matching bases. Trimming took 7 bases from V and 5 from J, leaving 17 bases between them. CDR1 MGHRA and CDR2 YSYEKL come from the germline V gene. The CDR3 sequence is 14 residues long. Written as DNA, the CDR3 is TGCGCCAGCACTAAAGGGGAATTCGGTTATGGCTACACCTTC. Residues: CASTKGEFGYGYTF.

The CDR3 region is CAISGGGNQPQHF. The CDR3 DNA is TGTGCCATCAGCGGGGGTGGCAATCAGCCCCAGCATTTT. The chain links TRBV10-3 to TRBJ1-5; D perhaps matches TRBD1 (5 bases). CDR3 length: 13 amino acids. CDR1 and CDR2 (germline): ENHRY, SYGVKD. V lost 6 bases to trimming and J lost 2 bases, with 8 bases between them.

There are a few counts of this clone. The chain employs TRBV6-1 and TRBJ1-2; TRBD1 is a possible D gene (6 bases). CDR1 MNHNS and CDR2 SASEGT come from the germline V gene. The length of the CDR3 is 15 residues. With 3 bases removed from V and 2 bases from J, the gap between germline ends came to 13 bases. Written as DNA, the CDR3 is TGTGCCAGCAGTGACGGGACAACAGTCAACTATGGCTACACCTTC. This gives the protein CASSDGTTVNYGYTF.

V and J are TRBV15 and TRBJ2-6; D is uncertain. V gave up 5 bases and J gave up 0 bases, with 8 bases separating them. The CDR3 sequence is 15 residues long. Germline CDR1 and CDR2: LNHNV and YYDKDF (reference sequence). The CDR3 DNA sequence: TGTGCCACCAGCGCCGGGTACTCTGGGGCCAACGTCCTGACTTTC. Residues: CATSAGYSGANVLTF.

CDR3: CASSLGQGANEQFF. The CDR3 nucleotides read TGTGCCAGCAGTTTAGGGCAGGGGGCCAATGAGCAGTTCTTC. V is TRBV27 and J is TRBJ2-1; 8 bases are shared with TRBD1. V lost 2 bases, J lost 6 bases, and 3 bases stayed unmatched. Germline loops: CDR1 MNHEY, CDR2 SMNVEV (reference sequence). There are 14 residues in the CDR3.

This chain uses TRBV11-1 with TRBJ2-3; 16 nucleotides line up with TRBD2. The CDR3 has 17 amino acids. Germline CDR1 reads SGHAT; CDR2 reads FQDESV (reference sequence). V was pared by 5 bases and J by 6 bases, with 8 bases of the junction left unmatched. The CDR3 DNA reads TGTGCCAGCAGCCAAATTGGGACTAGCGGGAGGGCCGATACGCAGTATTTT. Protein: CASSQIGTSGRADTQYF.

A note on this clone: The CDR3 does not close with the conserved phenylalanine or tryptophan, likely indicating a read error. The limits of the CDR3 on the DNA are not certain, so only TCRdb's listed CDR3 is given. The CDR3 sequence is CASSQDSPAY. The genes are TRBV4-3 and TRBJ2-7; the table's D gene call, TRBD2, was not cross checked with the DNA. Germline V gives CDR1 LGHNA, CDR2 YSLEER. The CDR3 numbers 10 amino acids, ends counted.

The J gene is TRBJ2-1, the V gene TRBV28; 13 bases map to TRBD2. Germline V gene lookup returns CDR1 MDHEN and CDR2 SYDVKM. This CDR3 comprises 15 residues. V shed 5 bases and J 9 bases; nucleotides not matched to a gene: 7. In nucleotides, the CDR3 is TGTGCCAGCAGTCCCGGACTAGCGGGAGTGGGTGAGCAGTTCTTC. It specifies CASSPGLAGVGEQFF.

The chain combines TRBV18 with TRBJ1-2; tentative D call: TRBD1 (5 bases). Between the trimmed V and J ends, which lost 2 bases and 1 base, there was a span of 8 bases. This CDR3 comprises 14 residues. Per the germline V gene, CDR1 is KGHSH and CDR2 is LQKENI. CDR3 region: CASSPETVNYGYTF. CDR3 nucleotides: TGTGCCAGCTCACCAGAGACAGTTAACTATGGCTACACCTTC.

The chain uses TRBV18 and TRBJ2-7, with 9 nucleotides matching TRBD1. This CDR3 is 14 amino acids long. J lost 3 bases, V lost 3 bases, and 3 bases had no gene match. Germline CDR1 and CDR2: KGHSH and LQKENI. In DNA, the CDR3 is TGTGCCAGCTCACCTTGGGACAGGGACTACGAGCAGTACTTC. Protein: CASSPWDRDYEQYF.

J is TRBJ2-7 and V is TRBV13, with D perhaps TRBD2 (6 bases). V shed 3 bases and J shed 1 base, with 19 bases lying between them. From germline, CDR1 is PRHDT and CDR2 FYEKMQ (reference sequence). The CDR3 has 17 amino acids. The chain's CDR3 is CASSFSGVGRDSYEQYF. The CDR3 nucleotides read TGTGCCAGCAGCTTTAGCGGTGTCGGGAGAGATTCCTACGAGCAGTACTTC.

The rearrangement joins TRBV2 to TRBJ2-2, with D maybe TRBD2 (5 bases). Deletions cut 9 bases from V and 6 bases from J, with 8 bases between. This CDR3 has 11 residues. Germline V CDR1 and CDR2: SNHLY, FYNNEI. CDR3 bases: TGTGCCAGGGACTCCGCCGGGGAGCTGTTTTTT. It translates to CARDSAGELFF.

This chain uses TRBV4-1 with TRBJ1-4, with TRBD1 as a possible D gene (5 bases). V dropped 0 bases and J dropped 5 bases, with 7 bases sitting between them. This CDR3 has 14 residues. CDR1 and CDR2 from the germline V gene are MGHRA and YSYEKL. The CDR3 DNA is TGCGCCAGCAGCCAAGACTGGGGCAATGAAAAACTGTTTTTT. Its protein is CASSQDWGNEKLFF.